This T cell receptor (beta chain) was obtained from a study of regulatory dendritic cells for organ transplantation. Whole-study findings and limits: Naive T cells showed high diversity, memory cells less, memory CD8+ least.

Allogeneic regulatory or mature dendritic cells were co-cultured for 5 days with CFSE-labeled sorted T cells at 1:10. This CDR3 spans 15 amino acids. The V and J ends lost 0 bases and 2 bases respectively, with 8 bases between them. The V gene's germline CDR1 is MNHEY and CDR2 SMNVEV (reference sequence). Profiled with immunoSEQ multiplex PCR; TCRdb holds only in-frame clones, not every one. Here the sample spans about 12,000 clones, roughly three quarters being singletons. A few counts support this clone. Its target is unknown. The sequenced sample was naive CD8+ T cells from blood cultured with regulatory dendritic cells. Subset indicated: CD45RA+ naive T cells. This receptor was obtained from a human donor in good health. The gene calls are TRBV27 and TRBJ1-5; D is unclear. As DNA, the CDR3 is TGTGCCAGCAGTTTATCGAGGGTAGGCAATCAGCCCCAGCATTTT. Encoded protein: CASSLSRVGNQPQHF.